These T cell receptor beta chains were read from a single sample in a study of early T cells in non-severe SARS-CoV-2 infection. TCRdb redid the calling of the 5' RACE reads with MiXCR, one entry per CDR3 protein. The table records about 46,000 distinct CDR3 sequences, approximately 9.4% of them present only once. The sequencing input was whole blood. The source is an adult who was a healthcare worker with PCR-confirmed SARS-CoV-2 infection or an uninfected control (not recorded which). Both conserved end residues are part of each CDR3. The D gene is left open where the match is weak. Some rows have no size entry. The others give once, few or many, or a class for an expanded clone.

clone_size	v_call	d_call	cdr3_length	j_call	cdr3_nt	cdr3_aa
few	TRBV7-9	TRBD1	17	TRBJ1-1	TGTGCCAGCAGCCCTACGGGACAGGGATCCATGAACACTGAAGCTTTCTTT	CASSPTGQGSMNTEAFF
few	TRBV20-1	.	13	TRBJ2-7	TGCAGTGCTAAAGGCGGGGTATCCTACGAGCAGTACTTC	CSAKGGVSYEQYF
many	TRBV24-1	.	15	TRBJ2-5	TGTGCCACCAGTGCTACGGGACCCTACCAAGAGACCCAGTACTTC	CATSATGPYQETQYF
.	TRBV7-8	TRBD1	14	TRBJ1-2	TGTGCCAGCAGCCCAGGACAGGGGGGTTATGGCTACACCTTC	CASSPGQGGYGYTF
many	TRBV5-4	TRBD1	15	TRBJ2-1	TGTGCCAGCAGCAACCGGGACAGGGCGTACAATGAGCAGTTCTTC	CASSNRDRAYNEQFF
many	TRBV20-1	TRBD2	15	TRBJ2-1	TGCAGTGCTAGGACTAGCGGGAGGGGGATCAATGAGCAGTTCTTC	CSARTSGRGINEQFF
many	TRBV27	.	16	TRBJ2-1	TGTGCCAGCCTCAAGCAACCCGGGACAACCTACAATGAGCAGTTCTTC	CASLKQPGTTYNEQFF
few	TRBV7-2	TRBD2	16	TRBJ2-5	TGTGCCAGCAGCTTTGCAGGGACTAGCGGGAGGGAGACCCAGTACTTC	CASSFAGTSGRETQYF
many	TRBV9	TRBD2	14	TRBJ2-7	TGTGCCAGCAGCGTAGCTCCTAGCGGATACGAGCAGTACTTC	CASSVAPSGYEQYF
many	TRBV15	TRBD1	14	TRBJ2-7	TGTGCCACCAGCAGGGGCGGACAGGGCGGCGAGCAGTACTTC	CATSRGGQGGEQYF
many	TRBV7-2	TRBD1	16	TRBJ1-5	TGTGCCAGCAGCATAGGGACAGGTTGGAGCAATCAGCCCCAGCATTTT	CASSIGTGWSNQPQHF
many	TRBV10-3	.	17	TRBJ1-5	TGTGCCATCAGTGAAGCCGGACGAGGGTATAGCAATCAGCCCCAGCATTTT	CAISEAGRGYSNQPQHF
.	TRBV25-1	TRBD1	18	TRBJ1-3	TGTGCCAGCAGTGCGGCGATACAAAGGGACAGCTCTGGAAACACCATATATTTT	CASSAAIQRDSSGNTIYF
.	TRBV12-3/TRBV12-4	.	11	TRBJ2-7	TGTGCCAGCAGCCGCGATACCGAGCAGTACTTC	CASSRDTEQYF
few	TRBV18	.	14	TRBJ2-7	TGTGCCAGCTCACCCGGGACCAATTTCTACGAGCAGTACTTC	CASSPGTNFYEQYF
many	TRBV19	.	17	TRBJ2-3	TGTGCCAGTAGTATCCCCTCGCGCCGGGCTAGCACAGATACGCAGTATTTT	CASSIPSRRASTDTQYF
few	TRBV19	.	11	TRBJ1-4	TGTGCCAGTAGTACCAAAGTGAAACTGTTTTTT	CASSTKVKLFF
many	TRBV20-1	.	13	TRBJ1-3	TGCAGTGCCCCAGTGGGGAACGGAAACACCATATATTTT	CSAPVGNGNTIYF
few	TRBV9	.	11	TRBJ1-2	TGTGCCAGCACTGGCGGGGTAGGCTACACCTTC	CASTGGVGYTF
few	TRBV7-8	.	17	TRBJ2-3	TGTGCCAGCAGCTTAGAGGGTCGAGGGGGAGGCACAGATACGCAGTATTTT	CASSLEGRGGGTDTQYF
few	TRBV11-2	.	13	TRBJ2-5	TGTGCCAGCAGCTTTCCCGGGGAAGAGACCCAGTACTTC	CASSFPGEETQYF
many	TRBV27	TRBD1	13	TRBJ2-3	TGTGCCAGCAGTTTATCGTCGAGACAGGGGAGGTATTTT	CASSLSSRQGRYF
many	TRBV12-3/TRBV12-4	.	13	TRBJ1-2	TGTGCCAGCAGTTCTCTACGGCACTATGGCTACACCTTC	CASSSLRHYGYTF
.	TRBV3-2	.	15	TRBJ2-1	TGTGCCAGCAGCCAAGATTTGGGTAGCGGGATTGAGCAGTTCTTC	CASSQDLGSGIEQFF
.	TRBV6-5	TRBD2	15	TRBJ2-1	TGTGCCAGCAGTTCAACGGGAGGGCCTTACAATGAGCAGTTCTTC	CASSSTGGPYNEQFF
many	TRBV2	.	14	TRBJ2-3	TGTGCCAGCACCCCCACGGGGGTCAGAGATACGCAGTATTTT	CASTPTGVRDTQYF
few	TRBV5-1	TRBD1	15	TRBJ2-2	TGCGCCAGCAGCTGGAGGACAGGGAACACCGGGGAGCTGTTTTTT	CASSWRTGNTGELFF
few	TRBV15	TRBD1	15	TRBJ2-7	TGTGCCACCAGCAGCGCCGGGACAGGGGGGCGCGAGCAGTACTTC	CATSSAGTGGREQYF
many	TRBV28	.	15	TRBJ1-4	TGTGCCAGCAGACTCAACGGGGTCTCTAATGAAAAACTGTTTTTT	CASRLNGVSNEKLFF
.	TRBV12-3/TRBV12-4	.	15	TRBJ1-2	TGTGCCAGCAGTACTCGGGGTCAAGCTCTACTCGGCTACACCTTC	CASSTRGQALLGYTF
many	TRBV11-2	TRBD1	14	TRBJ2-2	TGTGCCAGCACCTGGACAGGGGGCACCGGGGAGCTGTTTTTT	CASTWTGGTGELFF
.	TRBV6-6	TRBD2	17	TRBJ2-1	TGTGCCAGCAGTTACGGGCTAGCGGTTAGCTCCTACAATGAGCAGTTCTTC	CASSYGLAVSSYNEQFF
many	TRBV6-2/TRBV6-3	.	11	TRBJ2-5	TGTGCCAGCAGTTACGGCCAGACCCAGTACTTC	CASSYGQTQYF
.	TRBV27	TRBD2	14	TRBJ2-2	TGTGCCAGCAGGGCGTTGCGGGAGGCCGGGGAGCTGTTTTTT	CASRALREAGELFF
few	TRBV6-5	.	14	TRBJ1-6	TGTGCCAGCAGTCTGACAGTCGTCGCTTCACCCCTCCACTTT	CASSLTVVASPLHF
few	TRBV3-1	TRBD2	17	TRBJ2-1	TGTGCCAGCAGCCGATCGGGACTAGCGGAGAACTACAATGAGCAGTTCTTC	CASSRSGLAENYNEQFF
many	TRBV11-2	.	13	TRBJ2-5	TGTGCCAGCAGCTTCCCCACCGGGACGGTGCAGTACTTC	CASSFPTGTVQYF
many	TRBV6-2/TRBV6-3	.	15	TRBJ1-2	TGTGCCAGCAGACCCCTGGGGCCTTCGGACTATGGCTACACCTTC	CASRPLGPSDYGYTF
many	TRBV5-1	TRBD1	15	TRBJ2-1	TGCGCCAGCAGCTTGGGACTCTCAGGGGGCAATGAGCAGTTCTTC	CASSLGLSGGNEQFF
many	TRBV18	.	15	TRBJ1-2	TGTGCCAGCTCACAAGGACGTGATGTGGCCTATGGCTACACCTTC	CASSQGRDVAYGYTF
.	TRBV20-1	TRBD2	14	TRBJ2-1	TGCAGTGCTAGTATGCTAGCGGGAGTGGGTGAGCAGTTCTTC	CSASMLAGVGEQFF
few	TRBV11-1	.	15	TRBJ2-6	TGTGCCAGCAGCTTAATAGGGACTGGGGCCAACGTCCTGACTTTC	CASSLIGTGANVLTF
many	TRBV12-3/TRBV12-4	TRBD1	11	TRBJ2-1	TGTGCCAGCAGTCGGGACAGGGCTAAGTTCTTC	CASSRDRAKFF
many	TRBV6-5	TRBD1	16	TRBJ2-7	TGTGCCAGCAGTCTTCGGGGACAGGGCACCTCCTACGAGCAGTACTTC	CASSLRGQGTSYEQYF
few	TRBV3-1	TRBD2	16	TRBJ2-3	TGTGCCAGCAGCAGTAGAGCGGGAGTTCCCCCAGATACGCAGTATTTT	CASSSRAGVPPDTQYF
few	TRBV5-1	.	16	TRBJ1-5	TGCGCCAGCAGCTTGTCCAGGGGTGTAGGCAATCAGCCCCAGCATTTT	CASSLSRGVGNQPQHF
many	TRBV29-1	TRBD1	16	TRBJ2-7	TGCAGCGTACTAACTGTTGGGACAGGGAGTACCTACGAGCAGTACTTC	CSVLTVGTGSTYEQYF
many	TRBV6-2/TRBV6-3	TRBD1	15	TRBJ2-7	TGTGCCAGCAGTCCCCGGGACAGGGAATTCTACGAGCAGTACTTC	CASSPRDREFYEQYF
medium-sized	TRBV11-2	TRBD2	14	TRBJ2-1	TGTGCCAGCAGTACTTCCGGGGGGAGCAATGAGCAGTTCTTC	CASSTSGGSNEQFF
many	TRBV30	.	13	TRBJ2-4	TGTGCCTGGAGTGTAGGTGTGGCGTACATTCAGTACTTC	CAWSVGVAYIQYF
.	TRBV11-3	.	13	TRBJ1-1	TGTGCCAGCAGCTTAAACCCGAACACTGAAGCTTTCTTT	CASSLNPNTEAFF
.	TRBV12-3/TRBV12-4	TRBD1	13	TRBJ1-5	TGTGCCAGCAGTTCAGGGGGGTTTCAGCCCCAGCATTTT	CASSSGGFQPQHF
many	TRBV28	.	14	TRBJ2-7	TGTGCCAGCAATCCCCATGGGCGGAACTACGAGCAGTACTTC	CASNPHGRNYEQYF
few	TRBV2	TRBD2	17	TRBJ2-1	TGTGCCAGCAGTGAAGGGCTAGCGGGAGCGATGTCACGGGAGCAGTTCTTC	CASSEGLAGAMSREQFF
many	TRBV19	.	12	TRBJ2-1	TGTGCCAGTAGTTCCGCGGACAATGAGCAGTTCTTC	CASSSADNEQFF
.	TRBV25-1	.	14	TRBJ1-1	TGTGCCAGCAGTCATAGGGGGGTCGGTTTGGAAGCTTTCTTT	CASSHRGVGLEAFF
many	TRBV13	.	15	TRBJ2-1	TGTGCCAGCAGCTTAGAAGGGAGCTCCTACAATGAGCAGTTCTTC	CASSLEGSSYNEQFF
many	TRBV6-4	.	15	TRBJ2-6	TGTGCCAGCAGTGACTCTGGGTCTGGGGCCAACGTCCTGACTTTC	CASSDSGSGANVLTF
many	TRBV7-8	.	14	TRBJ2-3	TGTGCCAGCAGCCCAGGGACATCCACAGATACGCAGTATTTT	CASSPGTSTDTQYF
many	TRBV5-1	TRBD1	15	TRBJ2-2	TGCGCCAGCAGCCCAGAGGGGGCTAACACCGGGGAGCTGTTTTTT	CASSPEGANTGELFF